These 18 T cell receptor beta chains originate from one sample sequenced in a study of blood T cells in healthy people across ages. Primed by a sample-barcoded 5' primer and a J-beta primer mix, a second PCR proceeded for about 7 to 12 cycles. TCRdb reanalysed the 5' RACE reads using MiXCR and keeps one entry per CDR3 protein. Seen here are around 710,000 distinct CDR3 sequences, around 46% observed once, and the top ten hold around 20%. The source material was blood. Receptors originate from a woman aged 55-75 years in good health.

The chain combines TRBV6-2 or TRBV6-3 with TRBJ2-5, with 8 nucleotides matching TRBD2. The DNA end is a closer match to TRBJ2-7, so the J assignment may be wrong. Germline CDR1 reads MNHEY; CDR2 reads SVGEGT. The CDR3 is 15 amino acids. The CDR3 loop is CASTLGASGLYEQYF. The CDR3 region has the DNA TGTGCCAGCACCCTGGGAGCTAGCGGGCTGTACGAGCAGTACTTC.

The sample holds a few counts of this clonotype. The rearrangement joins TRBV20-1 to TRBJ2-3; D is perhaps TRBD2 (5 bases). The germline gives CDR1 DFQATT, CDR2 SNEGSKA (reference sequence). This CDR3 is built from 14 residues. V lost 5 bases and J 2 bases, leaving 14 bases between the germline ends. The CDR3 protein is CSAPFRGITDTQYF. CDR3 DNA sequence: TGCAGTGCTCCCTTCCGGGGAATCACAGATACGCAGTATTTT.

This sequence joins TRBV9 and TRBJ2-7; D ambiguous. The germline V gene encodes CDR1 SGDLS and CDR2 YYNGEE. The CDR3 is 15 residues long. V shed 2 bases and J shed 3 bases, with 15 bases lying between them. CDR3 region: CASSVGGGDIYEQYF. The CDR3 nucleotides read TGTGCCAGCAGCGTTGGTGGCGGAGACATCTACGAGCAGTACTTC.

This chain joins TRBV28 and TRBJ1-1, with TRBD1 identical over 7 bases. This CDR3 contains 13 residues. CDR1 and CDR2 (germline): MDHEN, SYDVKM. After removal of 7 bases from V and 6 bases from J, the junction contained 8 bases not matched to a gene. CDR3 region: CASNVGQGAEAFF. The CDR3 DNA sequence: TGTGCCAGCAATGTGGGGCAGGGGGCTGAAGCTTTCTTT.

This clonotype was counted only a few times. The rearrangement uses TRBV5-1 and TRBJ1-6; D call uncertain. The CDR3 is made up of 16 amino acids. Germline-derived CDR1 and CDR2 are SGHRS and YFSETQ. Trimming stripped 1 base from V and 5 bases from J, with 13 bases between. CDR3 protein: CASSLRAPSDNSPLHF. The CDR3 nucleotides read TGCGCCAGCAGCTTGAGGGCCCCCTCGGATAATTCACCCCTCCACTTT.

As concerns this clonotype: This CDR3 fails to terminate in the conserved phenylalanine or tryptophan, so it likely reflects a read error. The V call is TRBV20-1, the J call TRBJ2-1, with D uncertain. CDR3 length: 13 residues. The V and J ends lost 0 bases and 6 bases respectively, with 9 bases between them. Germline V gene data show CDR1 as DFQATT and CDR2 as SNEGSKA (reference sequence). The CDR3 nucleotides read TGCAGTGCTAGAGACCCAGTGACCAATGAGCAGTTCCTC. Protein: CSARDPVTNEQFL.

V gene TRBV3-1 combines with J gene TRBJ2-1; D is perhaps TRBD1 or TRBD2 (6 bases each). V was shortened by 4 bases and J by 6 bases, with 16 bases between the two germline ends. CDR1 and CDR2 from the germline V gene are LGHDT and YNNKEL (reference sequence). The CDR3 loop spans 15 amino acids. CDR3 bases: TGTGCCAGCAGCCCTCGAGGGGGGATGTTCAATGAGCAGTTCTTC. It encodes CASSPRGGMFNEQFF.

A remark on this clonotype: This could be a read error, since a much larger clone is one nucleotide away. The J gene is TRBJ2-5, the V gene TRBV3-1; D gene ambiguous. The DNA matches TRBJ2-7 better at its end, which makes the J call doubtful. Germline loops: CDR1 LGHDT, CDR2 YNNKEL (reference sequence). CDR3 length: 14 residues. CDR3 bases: TGTGCCAGCAGCCAAGGGGCTGTACGGGTCGAGCAGTACTTC. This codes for CASSQGAVRVEQYF.

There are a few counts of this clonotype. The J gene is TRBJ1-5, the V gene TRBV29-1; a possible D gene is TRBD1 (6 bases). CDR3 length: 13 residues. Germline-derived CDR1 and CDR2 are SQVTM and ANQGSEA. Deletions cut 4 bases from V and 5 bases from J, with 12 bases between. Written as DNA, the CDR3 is TGCAGCGTTGTGGCGGGACAAGATCAGCCCCAGCATTTT. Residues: CSVVAGQDQPQHF.

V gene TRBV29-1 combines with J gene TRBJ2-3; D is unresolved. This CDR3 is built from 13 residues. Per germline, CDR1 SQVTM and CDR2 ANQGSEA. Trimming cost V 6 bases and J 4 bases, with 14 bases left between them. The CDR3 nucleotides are TGCAGCGTGGATTTTGACGGTGCAGATACGCAGTATTTT. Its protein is CSVDFDGADTQYF.

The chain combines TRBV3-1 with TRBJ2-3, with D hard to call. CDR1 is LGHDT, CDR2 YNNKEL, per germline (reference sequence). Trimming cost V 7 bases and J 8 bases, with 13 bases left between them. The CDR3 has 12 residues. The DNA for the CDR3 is TGTGCCAGCAAACTCGCGTTGGGTACGCAGTATTTT. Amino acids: CASKLALGTQYF.

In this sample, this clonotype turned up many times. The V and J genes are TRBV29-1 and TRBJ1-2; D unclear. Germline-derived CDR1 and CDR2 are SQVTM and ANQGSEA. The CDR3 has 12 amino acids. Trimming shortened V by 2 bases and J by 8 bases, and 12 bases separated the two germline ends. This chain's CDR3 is CSVEPSGGGYTF. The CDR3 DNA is TGCAGCGTTGAACCCTCAGGTGGGGGCTACACCTTC.

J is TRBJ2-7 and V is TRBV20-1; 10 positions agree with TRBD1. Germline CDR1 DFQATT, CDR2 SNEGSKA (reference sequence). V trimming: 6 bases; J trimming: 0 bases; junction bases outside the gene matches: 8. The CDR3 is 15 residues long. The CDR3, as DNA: TGCAGTGCCGCGGTTGGGACAGGGGTCTCCTACGAGCAGTACTTC. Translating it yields CSAAVGTGVSYEQYF.

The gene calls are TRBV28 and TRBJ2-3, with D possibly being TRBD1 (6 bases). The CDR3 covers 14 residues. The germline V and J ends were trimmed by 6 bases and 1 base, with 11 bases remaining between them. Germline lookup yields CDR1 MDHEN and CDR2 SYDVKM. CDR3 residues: CASSRDIRTDTQYF. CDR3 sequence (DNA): TGTGCCAGCAGCCGGGACATTCGCACAGATACGCAGTATTTT.

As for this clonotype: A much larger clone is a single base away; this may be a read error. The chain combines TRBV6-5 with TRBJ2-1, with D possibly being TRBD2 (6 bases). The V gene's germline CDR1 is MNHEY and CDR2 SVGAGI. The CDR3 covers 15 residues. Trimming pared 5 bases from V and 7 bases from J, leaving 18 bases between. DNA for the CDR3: TGTGCCAGCAGTGACGGGACTCGGAAAACGAATGAGCAGTTCTTC. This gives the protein CASSDGTRKTNEQFF.

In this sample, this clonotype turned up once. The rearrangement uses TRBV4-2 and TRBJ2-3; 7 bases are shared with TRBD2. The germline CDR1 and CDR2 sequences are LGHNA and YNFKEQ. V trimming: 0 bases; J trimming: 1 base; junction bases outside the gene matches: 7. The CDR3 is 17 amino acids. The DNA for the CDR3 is TGTGCCAGCAGCCAAGATTCAGCGGGGAGCCGCACAGATACGCAGTATTTT. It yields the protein CASSQDSAGSRTDTQYF.

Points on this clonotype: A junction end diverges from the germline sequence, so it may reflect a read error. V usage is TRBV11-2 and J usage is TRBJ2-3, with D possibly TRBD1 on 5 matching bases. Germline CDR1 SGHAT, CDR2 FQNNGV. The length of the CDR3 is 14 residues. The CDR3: CASSLDPGTGTQYF. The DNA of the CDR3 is TGTGCCAGCAGCCTGGACCCAGGCACAGGTACGCAGTATTTT.

In DNA form, the CDR3 reads TGCGCCAGCAGCCACGGTAGCTATGGCTACACCTTC. Translation: CASSHGSYGYTF. J is TRBJ1-2 and V is TRBV4-3, with no clear D. Germline V gives CDR1 LGHNA, CDR2 YSLEER. Trimming removed 3 bases from V and 4 bases from J, with 6 bases in between. The CDR3 contains 12 residues.